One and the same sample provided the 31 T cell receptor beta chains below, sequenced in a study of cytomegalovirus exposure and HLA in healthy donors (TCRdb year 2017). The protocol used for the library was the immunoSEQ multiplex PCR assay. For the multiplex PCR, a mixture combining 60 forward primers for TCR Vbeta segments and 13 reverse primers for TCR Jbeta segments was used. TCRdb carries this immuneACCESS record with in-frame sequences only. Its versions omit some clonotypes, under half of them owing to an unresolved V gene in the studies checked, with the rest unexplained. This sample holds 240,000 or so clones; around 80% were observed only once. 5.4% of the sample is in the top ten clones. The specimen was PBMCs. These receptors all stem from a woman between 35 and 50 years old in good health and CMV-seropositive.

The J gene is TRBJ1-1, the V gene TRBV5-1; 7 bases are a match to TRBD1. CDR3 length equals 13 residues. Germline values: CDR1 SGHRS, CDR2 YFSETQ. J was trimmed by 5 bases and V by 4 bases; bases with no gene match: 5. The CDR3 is CASSTGTVTEAFF. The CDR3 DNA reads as TGCGCCAGCAGCACCGGGACAGTTACTGAAGCTTTCTTT.

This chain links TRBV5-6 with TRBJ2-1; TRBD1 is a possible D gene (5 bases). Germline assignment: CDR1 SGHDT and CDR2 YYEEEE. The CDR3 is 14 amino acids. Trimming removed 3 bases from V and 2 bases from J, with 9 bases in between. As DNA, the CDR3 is TGTGCCAGCAGCTACAGGTTCACCTACAATGAGCAGTTCTTC. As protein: CASSYRFTYNEQFF.

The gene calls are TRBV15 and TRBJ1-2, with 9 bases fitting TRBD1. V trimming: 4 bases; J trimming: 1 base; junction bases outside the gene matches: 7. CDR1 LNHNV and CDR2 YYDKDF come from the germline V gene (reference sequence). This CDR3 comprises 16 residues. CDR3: CATSTRTGAFNYGYTF. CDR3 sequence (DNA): TGTGCCACCAGCACCAGGACAGGGGCCTTTAACTATGGCTACACCTTC.

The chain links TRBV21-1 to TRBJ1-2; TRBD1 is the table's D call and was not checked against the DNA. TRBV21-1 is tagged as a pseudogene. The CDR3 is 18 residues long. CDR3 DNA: TGTGCCAGCAGCGCCCCGGGACAGGCAGCCCGGTTTAACTATGGCTACACCTTC. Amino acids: CASSAPGQAARFNYGYTF.

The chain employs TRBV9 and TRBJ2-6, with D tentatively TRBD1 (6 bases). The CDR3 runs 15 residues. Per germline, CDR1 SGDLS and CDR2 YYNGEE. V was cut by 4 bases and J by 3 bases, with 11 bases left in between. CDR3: CASSPYRVGANVLTF. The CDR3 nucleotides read TGTGCCAGCAGCCCTTACAGGGTTGGGGCCAACGTCCTGACTTTC.

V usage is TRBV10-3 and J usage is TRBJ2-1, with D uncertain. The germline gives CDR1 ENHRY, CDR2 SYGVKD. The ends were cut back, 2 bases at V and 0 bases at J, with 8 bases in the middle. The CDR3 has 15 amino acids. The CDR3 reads CAISEATSSYNEQFF. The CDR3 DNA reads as TGTGCCATCAGTGAGGCCACAAGCTCCTACAATGAGCAGTTCTTC.

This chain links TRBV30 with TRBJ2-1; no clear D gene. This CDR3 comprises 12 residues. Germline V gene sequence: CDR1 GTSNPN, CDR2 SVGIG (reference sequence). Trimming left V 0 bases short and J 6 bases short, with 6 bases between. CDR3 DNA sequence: TGTGCCTGGAGTGTTCTATCCAATGAGCAGTTCTTC. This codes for CAWSVLSNEQFF. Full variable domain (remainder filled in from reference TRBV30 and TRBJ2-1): SQTIHQWPATLVQPVGSPLSLECTVEGTSNPNLYWYRQAAGRGLQLLFYSVGIGQISSEVPQNLSASRPQDRQFILSSKKLLLSDSGFYLCAWSVLSNEQFFGPGTRLTVL.

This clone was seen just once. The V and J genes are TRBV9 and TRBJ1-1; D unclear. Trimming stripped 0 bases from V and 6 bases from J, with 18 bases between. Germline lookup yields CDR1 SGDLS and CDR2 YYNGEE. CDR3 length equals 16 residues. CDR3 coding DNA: TGTGCCAGCAGCGTAGAGGGAGGGAGGGTCAACGCTGAAGCTTTCTTT. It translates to CASSVEGGRVNAEAFF.

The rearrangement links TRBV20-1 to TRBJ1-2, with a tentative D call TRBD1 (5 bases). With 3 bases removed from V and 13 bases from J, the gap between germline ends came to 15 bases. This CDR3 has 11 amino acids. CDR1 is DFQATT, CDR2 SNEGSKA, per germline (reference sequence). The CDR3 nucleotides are TGCAGTGCTAGGGAGGGGTATTGGGTCACCTTC. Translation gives CSAREGYWVTF.

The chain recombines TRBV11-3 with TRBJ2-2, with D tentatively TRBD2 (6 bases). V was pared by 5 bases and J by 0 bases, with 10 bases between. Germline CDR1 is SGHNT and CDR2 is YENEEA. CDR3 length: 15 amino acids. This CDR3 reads CASSPRDSNTGELFF. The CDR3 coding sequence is TGTGCCAGCAGCCCCCGGGACTCGAACACCGGGGAGCTGTTTTTT.

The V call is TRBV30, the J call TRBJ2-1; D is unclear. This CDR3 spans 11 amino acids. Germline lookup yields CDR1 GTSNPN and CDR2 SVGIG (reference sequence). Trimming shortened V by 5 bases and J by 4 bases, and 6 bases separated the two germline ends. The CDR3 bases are TGTGCCTGGTCTATTTACAATGAGCAGTTCTTC. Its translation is CAWSIYNEQFF.

The CDR3 DNA follows: TGCGCCAGCAGCTTGCTCTCAGGGGGCTCGGGCACTGAAGCTTTCTTT. Amino acid sequence: CASSLLSGGSGTEAFF. The chain has TRBV5-1 and TRBJ1-1, with 8 bases aligning to TRBD1. V dropped 1 base and J dropped 4; count of bases not matched to a gene: 9. From germline, CDR1 is SGHRS and CDR2 YFSETQ. This CDR3 is 16 amino acids long.

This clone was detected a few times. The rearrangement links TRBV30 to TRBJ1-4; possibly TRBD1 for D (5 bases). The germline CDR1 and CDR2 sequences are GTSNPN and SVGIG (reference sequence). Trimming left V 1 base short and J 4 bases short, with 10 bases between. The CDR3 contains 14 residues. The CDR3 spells CAWSGAGNNEKLFF. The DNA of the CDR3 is TGTGCCTGGAGTGGGGCAGGGAATAATGAAAAACTGTTTTTT.

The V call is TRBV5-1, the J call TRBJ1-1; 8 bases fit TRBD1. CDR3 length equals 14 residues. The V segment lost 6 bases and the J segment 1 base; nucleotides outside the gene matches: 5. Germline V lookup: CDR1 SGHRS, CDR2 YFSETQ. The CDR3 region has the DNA TGCGCCAGCACCCGACAGGGGCAGAACACTGAAGCTTTCTTT. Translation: CASTRQGQNTEAFF.

The CDR3, as DNA: TGCGCCAGCAGCTTGCGGTTTGGGCCCGACACTGAAGCTTTCTTT. Translation: CASSLRFGPDTEAFF. The rearrangement uses TRBV5-1 and TRBJ1-1, with D unresolved. V was cut by 1 base and J by 3 bases, with 13 bases left in between. The CDR3 contains 15 residues. The germline V gene encodes CDR1 SGHRS and CDR2 YFSETQ.

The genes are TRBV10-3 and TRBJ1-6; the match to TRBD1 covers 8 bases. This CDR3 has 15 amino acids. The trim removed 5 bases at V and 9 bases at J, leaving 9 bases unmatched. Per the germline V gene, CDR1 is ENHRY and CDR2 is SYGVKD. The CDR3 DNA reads TGTGCCATCAGTTGGGACAGGCAAAGTGGTTCACCCCTCCACTTT. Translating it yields CAISWDRQSGSPLHF.

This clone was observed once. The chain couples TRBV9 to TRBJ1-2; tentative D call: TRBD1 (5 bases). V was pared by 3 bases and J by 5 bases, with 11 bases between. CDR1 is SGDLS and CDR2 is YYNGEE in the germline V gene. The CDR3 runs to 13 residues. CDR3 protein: CASSGGGEYGYTF. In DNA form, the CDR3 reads TGTGCCAGCAGCGGTGGGGGGGAATATGGCTACACCTTC.

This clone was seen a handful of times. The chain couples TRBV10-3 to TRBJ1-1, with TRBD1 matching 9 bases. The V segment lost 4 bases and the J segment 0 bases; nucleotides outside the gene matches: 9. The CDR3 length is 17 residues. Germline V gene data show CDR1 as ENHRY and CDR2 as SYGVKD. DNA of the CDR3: TGTGCCATCAGTGGGACAGGGGTACCTCTAATGAACACTGAAGCTTTCTTT. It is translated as CAISGTGVPLMNTEAFF.

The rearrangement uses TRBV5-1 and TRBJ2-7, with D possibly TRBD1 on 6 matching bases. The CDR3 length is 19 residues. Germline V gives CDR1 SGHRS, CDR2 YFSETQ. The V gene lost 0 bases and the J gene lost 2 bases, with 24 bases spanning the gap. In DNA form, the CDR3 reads TGCGCCAGCAGCTTGGCGGTGGGCTCTCTTCCCCGGGACACCTACGAGCAGTACTTC. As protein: CASSLAVGSLPRDTYEQYF.

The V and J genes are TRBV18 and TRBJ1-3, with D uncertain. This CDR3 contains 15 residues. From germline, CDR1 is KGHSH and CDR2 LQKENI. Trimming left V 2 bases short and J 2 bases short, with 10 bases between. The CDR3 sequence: CASSPEDYTGNTIYF. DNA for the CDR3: TGTGCCAGCTCACCAGAGGACTATACTGGAAACACCATATATTTT. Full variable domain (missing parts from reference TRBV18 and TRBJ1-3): NAGVMQNPRHLVRRRGQEARLRCSPMKGHSHVYWYRQLPEEGLKFMVYLQKENIIDESGMPKERFSAEFPKEGPSILRIQQVVRGDSAAYFCASSPEDYTGNTIYFGEGSWLTVV.

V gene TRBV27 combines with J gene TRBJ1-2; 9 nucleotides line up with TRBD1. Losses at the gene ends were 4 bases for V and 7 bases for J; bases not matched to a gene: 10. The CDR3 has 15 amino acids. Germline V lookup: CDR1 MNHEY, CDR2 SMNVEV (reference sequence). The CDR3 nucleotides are TGTGCCAGCAGTTCACAGGGGGCGGGCGTCATTGGCTACACCTTC. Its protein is CASSSQGAGVIGYTF.

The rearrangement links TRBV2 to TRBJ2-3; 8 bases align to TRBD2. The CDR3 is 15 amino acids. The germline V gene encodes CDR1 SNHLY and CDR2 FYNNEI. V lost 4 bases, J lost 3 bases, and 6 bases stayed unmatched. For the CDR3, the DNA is TGTGCCAGCAGTGGCGTGGGCGGGGGGACAGATACGCAGTATTTT. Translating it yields CASSGVGGGTDTQYF.

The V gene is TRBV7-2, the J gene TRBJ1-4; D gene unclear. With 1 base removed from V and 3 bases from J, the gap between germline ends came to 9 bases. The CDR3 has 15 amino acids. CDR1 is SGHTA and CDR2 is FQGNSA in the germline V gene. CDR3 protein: CASSLVAGSNEKLFF. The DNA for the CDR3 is TGTGCCAGCAGCTTAGTAGCCGGGTCTAATGAAAAACTGTTTTTT.

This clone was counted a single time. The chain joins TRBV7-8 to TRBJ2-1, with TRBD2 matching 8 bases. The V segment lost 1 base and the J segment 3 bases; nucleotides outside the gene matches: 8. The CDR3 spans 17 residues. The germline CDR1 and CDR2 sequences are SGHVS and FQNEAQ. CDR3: CASSLEGAGVYYNEQFF. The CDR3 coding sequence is TGTGCCAGCAGCTTAGAAGGAGCGGGGGTATACTACAATGAGCAGTTCTTC.

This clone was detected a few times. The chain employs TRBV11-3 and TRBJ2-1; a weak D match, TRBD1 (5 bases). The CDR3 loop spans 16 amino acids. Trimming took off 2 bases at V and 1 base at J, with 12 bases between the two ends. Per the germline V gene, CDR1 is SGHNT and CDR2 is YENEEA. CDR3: CASSLLGRLSYNEQFF. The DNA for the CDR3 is TGTGCCAGCAGCTTATTGGGGCGATTATCCTACAATGAGCAGTTCTTC.

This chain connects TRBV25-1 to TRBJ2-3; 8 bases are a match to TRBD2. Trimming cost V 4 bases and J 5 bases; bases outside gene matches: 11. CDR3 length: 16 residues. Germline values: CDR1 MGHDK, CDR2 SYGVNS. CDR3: CASSGGLAGGKDTQYF. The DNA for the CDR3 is TGTGCCAGCAGTGGCGGACTAGCCGGCGGTAAAGATACGCAGTATTTT.

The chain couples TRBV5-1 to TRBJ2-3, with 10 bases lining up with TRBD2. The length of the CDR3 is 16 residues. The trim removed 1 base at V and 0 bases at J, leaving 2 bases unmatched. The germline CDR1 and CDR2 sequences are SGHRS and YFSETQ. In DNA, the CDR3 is TGCGCCAGCAGCTTGAGAGCGGGAGGGAGCACAGATACGCAGTATTTT. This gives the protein CASSLRAGGSTDTQYF.

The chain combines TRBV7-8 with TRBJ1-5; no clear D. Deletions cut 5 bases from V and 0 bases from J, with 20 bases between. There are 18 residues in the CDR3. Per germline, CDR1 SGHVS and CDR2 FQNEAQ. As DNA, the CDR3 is TGTGCCAGCAGCCCGACCCGGGATTCTCGGGTTAGCAATCAGCCCCAGCATTTT. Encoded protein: CASSPTRDSRVSNQPQHF. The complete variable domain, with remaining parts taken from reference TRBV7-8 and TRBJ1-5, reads GAGVSQSPRYKVAKRGQDVALRCDPISGHVSLFWYQQALGQGPEFLTYFQNEAQLDKSGLPSDRFFAERPEGSVSTLKIQRTQQEDSAVYLCASSPTRDSRVSNQPQHFGDGTRLSIL.

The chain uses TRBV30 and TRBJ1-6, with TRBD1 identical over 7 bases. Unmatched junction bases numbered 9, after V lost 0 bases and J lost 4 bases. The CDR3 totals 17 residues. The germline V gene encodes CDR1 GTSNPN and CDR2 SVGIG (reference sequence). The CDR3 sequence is CAWSVRTGDAYNSPLHF. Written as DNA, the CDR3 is TGTGCCTGGAGTGTACGGACAGGAGATGCTTATAATTCACCCCTCCACTTT.

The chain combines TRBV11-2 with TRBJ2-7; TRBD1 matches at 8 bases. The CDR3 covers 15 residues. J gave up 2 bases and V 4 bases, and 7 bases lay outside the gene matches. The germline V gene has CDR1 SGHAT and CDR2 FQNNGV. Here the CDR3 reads CASSSPHRGTYEQYF. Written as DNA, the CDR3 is TGTGCCAGCAGCTCACCTCACAGGGGGACCTACGAGCAGTACTTC.

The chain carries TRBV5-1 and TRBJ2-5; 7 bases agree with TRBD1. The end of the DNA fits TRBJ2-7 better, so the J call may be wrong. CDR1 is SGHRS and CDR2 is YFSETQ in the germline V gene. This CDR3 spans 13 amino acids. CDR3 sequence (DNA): TGCGCCAGCAGCCGGGACAGTGACTACGAGCAGTACTTC. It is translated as CASSRDSDYEQYF.